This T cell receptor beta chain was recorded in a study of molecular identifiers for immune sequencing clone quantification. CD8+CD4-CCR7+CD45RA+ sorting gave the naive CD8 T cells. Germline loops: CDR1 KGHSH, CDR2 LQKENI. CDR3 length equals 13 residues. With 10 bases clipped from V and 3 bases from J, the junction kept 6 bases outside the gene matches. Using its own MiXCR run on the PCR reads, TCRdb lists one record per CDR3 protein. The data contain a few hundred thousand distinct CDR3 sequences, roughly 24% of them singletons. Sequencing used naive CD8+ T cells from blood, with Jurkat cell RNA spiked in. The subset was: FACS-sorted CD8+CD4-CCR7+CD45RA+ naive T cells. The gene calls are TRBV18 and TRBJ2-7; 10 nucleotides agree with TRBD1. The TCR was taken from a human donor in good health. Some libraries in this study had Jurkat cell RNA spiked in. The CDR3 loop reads CATRTGGFYEQYF. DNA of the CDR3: TGTGCCACTCGGACAGGGGGGTTCTACGAGCAGTACTTC.